The 3 T cell receptor beta chains below come from one sample, sequenced in a study. MiXCR, run by TCRdb on the RT-PCR reads, gives a single entry per CDR3 protein. Of almost 700,000 distinct CDR3 sequences in the sample, approximately 15% are singletons; the top ten hold 3% to 4.5%. The sample taken for sequencing was memory CD4+ T cells from blood. These receptors originate from a female donor in good health, serving as a healthy control.

This clonotype was counted a single time. J is TRBJ2-1 and V is TRBV6-1; TRBD1 agrees at 10 bases. CDR3 length equals 13 residues. The ends lost 6 bases at V and 14 bases at J; junction bases unmatched: 10. Germline loops: CDR1 MNHNS, CDR2 SASEGT. CDR3 residues: CASSRDRGGFEFF. The CDR3 DNA reads as TGTGCCAGCAGCCGGGACAGGGGAGGATTTGAGTTCTTC.

The chain recombines TRBV5-1 with TRBJ2-2; 7 bases match TRBD2. Germline assignment: CDR1 SGHRS and CDR2 YFSETQ. J gave up 4 bases and V 3 bases, and 9 bases lay outside the gene matches. The CDR3 sequence is 16 residues long. CDR3 DNA: TGCGCCAGCAGCTATGGACTAGGAAGTTTCACCGGGGAGCTGTTTTTT. It is translated as CASSYGLGSFTGELFF.

This clonotype has a count of ten or more. The rearrangement links TRBV20-1 to TRBJ2-7; the D gene could be TRBD1 or TRBD2 (5 bases each). The CDR3 has 14 residues. V was trimmed by 6 bases and J by 1 base, leaving 16 bases between them. Germline V gene sequence: CDR1 DFQATT, CDR2 SNEGSKA (reference sequence). CDR3 sequence: CSAGPSLISYEQYF. The CDR3 DNA reads as TGCAGTGCGGGGCCTAGCCTAATATCCTACGAGCAGTACTTC.